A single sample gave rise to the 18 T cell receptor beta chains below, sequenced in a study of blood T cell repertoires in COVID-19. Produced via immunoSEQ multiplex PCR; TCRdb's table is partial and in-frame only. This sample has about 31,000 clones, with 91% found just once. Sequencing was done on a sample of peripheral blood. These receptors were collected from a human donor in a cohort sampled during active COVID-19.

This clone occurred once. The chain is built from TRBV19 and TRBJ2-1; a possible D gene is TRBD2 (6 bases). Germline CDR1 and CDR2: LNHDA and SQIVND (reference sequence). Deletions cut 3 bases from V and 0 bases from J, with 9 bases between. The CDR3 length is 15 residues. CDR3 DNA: TGTGCCAGTAGTATGTCAGCGGGCTCCTACAATGAGCAGTTCTTC. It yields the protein CASSMSAGSYNEQFF.

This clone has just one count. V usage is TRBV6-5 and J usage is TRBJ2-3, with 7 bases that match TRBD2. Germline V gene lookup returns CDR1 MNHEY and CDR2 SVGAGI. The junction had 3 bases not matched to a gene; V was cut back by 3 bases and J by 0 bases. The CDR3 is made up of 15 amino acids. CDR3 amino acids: CASSYRGGSTDTQYF. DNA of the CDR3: TGTGCCAGCAGTTATCGGGGAGGGAGCACAGATACGCAGTATTTT.

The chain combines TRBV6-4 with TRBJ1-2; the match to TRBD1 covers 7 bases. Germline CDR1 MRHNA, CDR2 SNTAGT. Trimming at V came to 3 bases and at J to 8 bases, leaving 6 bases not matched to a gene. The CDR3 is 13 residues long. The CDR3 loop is CASSDDRVGGYTF. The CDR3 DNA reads TGTGCCAGCAGTGATGACAGGGTGGGCGGCTACACCTTC.

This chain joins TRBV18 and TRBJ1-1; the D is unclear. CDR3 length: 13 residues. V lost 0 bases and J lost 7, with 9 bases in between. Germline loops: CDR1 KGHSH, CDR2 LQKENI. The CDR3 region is CASSPPVGSEAFF. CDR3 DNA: TGTGCCAGCTCACCACCGGTAGGGAGTGAAGCTTTCTTT.

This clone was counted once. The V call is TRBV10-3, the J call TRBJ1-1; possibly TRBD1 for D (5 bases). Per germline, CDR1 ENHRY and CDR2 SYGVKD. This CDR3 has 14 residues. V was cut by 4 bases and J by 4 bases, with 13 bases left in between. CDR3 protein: CAISVGGGGTEAFF. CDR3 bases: TGTGCCATCAGTGTCGGGGGTGGGGGCACTGAAGCTTTCTTT.

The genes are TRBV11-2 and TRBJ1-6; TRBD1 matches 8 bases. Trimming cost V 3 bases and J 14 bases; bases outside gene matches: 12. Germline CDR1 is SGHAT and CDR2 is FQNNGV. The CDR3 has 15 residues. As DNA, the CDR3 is TGTGCCAGCAGCTTCAGGACAGGGTCGTTTGTGGCCCTCCACTTT. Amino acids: CASSFRTGSFVALHF.

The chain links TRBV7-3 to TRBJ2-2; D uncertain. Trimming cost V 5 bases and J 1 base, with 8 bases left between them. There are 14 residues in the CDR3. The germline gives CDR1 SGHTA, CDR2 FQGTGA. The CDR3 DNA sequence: TGTGCCAGCAGCGTCTCAGGGAACACCGGGGAGCTGTTTTTT. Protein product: CASSVSGNTGELFF.

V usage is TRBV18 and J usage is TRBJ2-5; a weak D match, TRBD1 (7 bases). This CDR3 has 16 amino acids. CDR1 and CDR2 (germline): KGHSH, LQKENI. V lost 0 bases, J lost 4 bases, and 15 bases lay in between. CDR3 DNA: TGTGCCAGCTCACCACCCCAGGGGGGCCAGGGAGAGACCCAGTACTTC. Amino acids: CASSPPQGGQGETQYF.

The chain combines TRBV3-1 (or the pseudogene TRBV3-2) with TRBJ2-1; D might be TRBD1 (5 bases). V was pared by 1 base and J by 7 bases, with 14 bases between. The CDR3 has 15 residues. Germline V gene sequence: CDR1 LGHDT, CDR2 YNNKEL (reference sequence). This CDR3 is CASSQVRRQSNEQFF. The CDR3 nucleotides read TGTGCCAGCAGCCAAGTTCGGAGACAGTCGAATGAGCAGTTCTTC.

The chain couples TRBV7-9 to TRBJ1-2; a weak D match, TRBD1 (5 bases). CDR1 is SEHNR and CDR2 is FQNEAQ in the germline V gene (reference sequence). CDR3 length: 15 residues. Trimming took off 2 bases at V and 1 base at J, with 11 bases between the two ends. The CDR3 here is CASSLRQSGNYGYTF. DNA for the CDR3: TGTGCCAGCAGCTTACGACAGTCGGGTAACTATGGCTACACCTTC.

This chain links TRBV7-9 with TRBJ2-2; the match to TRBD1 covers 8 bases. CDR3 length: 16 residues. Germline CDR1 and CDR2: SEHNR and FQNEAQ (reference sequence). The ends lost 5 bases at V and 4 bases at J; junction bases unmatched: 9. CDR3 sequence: CASSPVGTGLTGELFF. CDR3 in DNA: TGTGCCAGCAGCCCTGTGGGGACAGGACTCACCGGGGAGCTGTTTTTT.

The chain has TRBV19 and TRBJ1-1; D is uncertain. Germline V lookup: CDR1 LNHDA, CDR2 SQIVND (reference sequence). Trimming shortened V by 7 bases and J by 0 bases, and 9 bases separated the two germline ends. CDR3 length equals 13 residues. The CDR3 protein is CASTKEVNTEAFF. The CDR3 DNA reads TGTGCCAGTACGAAGGAGGTGAACACTGAAGCTTTCTTT.

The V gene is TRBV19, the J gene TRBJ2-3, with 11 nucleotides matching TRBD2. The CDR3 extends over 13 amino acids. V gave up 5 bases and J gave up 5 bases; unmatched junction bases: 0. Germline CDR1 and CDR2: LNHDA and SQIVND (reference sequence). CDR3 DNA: TGTGCCAGTAGTGGACTAGCGGGAGATACGCAGTATTTT. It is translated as CASSGLAGDTQYF.

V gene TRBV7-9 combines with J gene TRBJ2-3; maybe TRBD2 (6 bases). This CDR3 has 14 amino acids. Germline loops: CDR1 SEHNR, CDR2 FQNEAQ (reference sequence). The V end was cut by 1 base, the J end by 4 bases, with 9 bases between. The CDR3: CASSLGLASDTQYF. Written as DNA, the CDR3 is TGTGCCAGCAGCTTAGGGCTAGCGTCAGATACGCAGTATTTT.

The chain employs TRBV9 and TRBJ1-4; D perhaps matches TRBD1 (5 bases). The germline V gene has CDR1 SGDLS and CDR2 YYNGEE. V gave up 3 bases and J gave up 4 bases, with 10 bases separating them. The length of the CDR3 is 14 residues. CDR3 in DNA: TGTGCCAGCAGCGAACTGGGACTTAATGAAAAACTGTTTTTT. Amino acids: CASSELGLNEKLFF.

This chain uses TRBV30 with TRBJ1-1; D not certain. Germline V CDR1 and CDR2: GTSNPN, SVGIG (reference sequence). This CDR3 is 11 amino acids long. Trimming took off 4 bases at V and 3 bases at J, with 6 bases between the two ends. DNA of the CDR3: TGTGCCTGGATGGCGGACACTGAAGCTTTCTTT. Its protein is CAWMADTEAFF.

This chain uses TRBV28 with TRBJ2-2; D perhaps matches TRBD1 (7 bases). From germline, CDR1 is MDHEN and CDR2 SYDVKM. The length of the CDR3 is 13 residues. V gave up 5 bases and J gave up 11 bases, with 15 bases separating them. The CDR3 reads CASSPGGPPELFF. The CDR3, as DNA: TGTGCCAGCAGTCCAGGGGGGCCTCCAGAGCTGTTTTTT.

The CDR3 DNA reads TGTGCCATCAACAGGGGTCCCAGCTATGGCTACACCTTC. This codes for CAINRGPSYGYTF. The rearrangement links TRBV10-3 to TRBJ1-2, with TRBD1 matching over 7 bases. Germline V gives CDR1 ENHRY, CDR2 SYGVKD. The CDR3 loop spans 13 amino acids. After removal of 7 bases from V and 4 bases from J, the junction contained 6 bases not matched to a gene.